This T cell receptor beta chain was retrieved from a study of shared clonotypes between healthy human individuals. Overall study results and limits: The study generally estimated greater richness for naive than memory subsets. Lower generation probabilities were found for non-shared clonotypes than for those shared by all four donors.

The V end lost 6 bases, the J end lost 8 bases, and 16 bases lay between the germline ends. This CDR3 comprises 13 residues. Germline V gives CDR1 MDHEN, CDR2 SYDVKM. Donors included only healthy HIV-negative adults lacking recent acute infections or vaccinations. CD4+ cells yielded CD45RA+ naive and CD45RA-negative memory subsets. With regard to this clone: Its specificity is unknown.

Sequenced by immunoSEQ multiplex PCR; TCRdb stores in-frame clones only, minus some. The sample includes about 1 million clones, around 75% of them seen just once. The chain recombines TRBV28 with TRBJ1-2; perhaps TRBD1 as D (6 bases). This TCR came from a young man in good health. The specimen was memory CD4+ T cells sorted from blood. This sample's subset: CD45RA-negative fraction. Here the CDR3 DNA reads TGTGCCAGCAGCACTATTACAGGGTTAGGCTACACCTTC. Amino acid sequence: CASSTITGLGYTF.